Below, 32 T cell receptor beta chains from the same sample are listed, as sequenced in a study of CD8 T cells in ankylosing spondylitis. TCRdb re-called the 5' RACE reads with MiXCR, one entry per CDR3 protein. Counted here are approximately 240,000 distinct CDR3 sequences, around 25% occurring once; the ten biggest clones make up about 0.6%. The sequenced sample consisted of blood, either unsorted or a sorted T cell fraction (not recorded which). The origin of the receptors is a male donor with ankylosing spondylitis or in good health (not recorded which).

The sample holds many counts of this clonotype. The J gene is TRBJ1-5, the V gene TRBV29-1; 9 bases align to TRBD1. Per germline, CDR1 SQVTM and CDR2 ANQGSEA. The V segment lost 6 bases and the J segment 3 bases; nucleotides outside the gene matches: 6. This CDR3 comprises 14 residues. CDR3 DNA: TGCAGCGTCGGGACAGGGCAATACAATCAGCCCCAGCATTTT. Translating gives CSVGTGQYNQPQHF.

At least ten counts were recorded for this clonotype. The V gene is TRBV28, the J gene TRBJ1-3; D unclear. V was trimmed by 3 bases and J by 0 bases, leaving 9 bases between them. Germline V gene sequence: CDR1 MDHEN, CDR2 SYDVKM. The CDR3 extends over 15 amino acids. CDR3 DNA sequence: TGTGCCAGCAGTTTCATAGGCGACTCTGGAAACACCATATATTTT. This gives the protein CASSFIGDSGNTIYF.

The V and J genes are TRBV18 and TRBJ2-5; 8 bases map to TRBD2. V trimming: 3 bases; J trimming: 1 base; junction bases outside the gene matches: 10. The CDR3 loop spans 17 amino acids. Germline V gene lookup returns CDR1 KGHSH and CDR2 LQKENI. CDR3 bases: TGTGCCAGCTCACCCCTGCTGGATACTAGCGGCCAAGAGACCCAGTACTTC. Translating gives CASSPLLDTSGQETQYF.

This clonotype was counted between two and nine times. The V gene is TRBV9, the J gene TRBJ1-1; D gene uncertain. CDR1 and CDR2 from the germline V gene are SGDLS and YYNGEE. V gave up 0 bases and J gave up 3 bases, with 12 bases separating them. The CDR3 is made up of 15 amino acids. CDR3 loop: CASSVVAGLDTEAFF. The CDR3 region has the DNA TGTGCCAGCAGCGTAGTAGCGGGATTGGACACTGAAGCTTTCTTT. Full variable domain (remainder filled in from reference TRBV9 and TRBJ1-1): DSGVTQTPKHLITATGQRVTLRCSPRSGDLSVYWYQQSLDQGLQFLIQYYNGEERAKGNILERFSAQQFPDLHSELNLSSLELGDSALYFCASSVVAGLDTEAFFGQGTRLTVV.

This clonotype turned up a few times. J is TRBJ2-3 and V is TRBV9; possibly TRBD2 for D (7 bases). Trimming shortened V by 0 bases and J by 3 bases, and 11 bases separated the two germline ends. Germline V gene sequence: CDR1 SGDLS, CDR2 YYNGEE. The CDR3 spans 15 residues. The chain's CDR3 is CASSVAGGLTDTQYF. In DNA form, the CDR3 reads TGTGCCAGCAGCGTAGCCGGGGGGCTAACAGATACGCAGTATTTT.

This clonotype was counted many times. This chain connects TRBV29-1 to TRBJ2-5, with D maybe TRBD1 (6 bases). CDR1 and CDR2 from the germline V gene are SQVTM and ANQGSEA. The CDR3 extends over 12 amino acids. Trimming left V 5 bases short and J 1 base short, with 8 bases between. The CDR3, as DNA: TGCAGCGTTTTAGGGGGCCAAGAGACCCAGTACTTC. Encoded protein: CSVLGGQETQYF.

This clonotype occurred a few times. The J gene is TRBJ2-3, the V gene TRBV19; D unclear. CDR3 length: 15 amino acids. Deletions cut 7 bases from V and 1 base from J, with 15 bases between. CDR1 is LNHDA and CDR2 is SQIVND in the germline V gene (reference sequence). The CDR3: CASTRSDRGTDTQYF. The DNA for the CDR3 is TGTGCCAGTACCAGATCGGATCGCGGCACAGATACGCAGTATTTT.

The CDR3 reads CSVGVKGLDTEAFF. In DNA form, the CDR3 reads TGCAGCGTTGGCGTGAAGGGGCTTGACACTGAAGCTTTCTTT. This chain uses TRBV29-1 with TRBJ1-1; tentative D call: TRBD1 (5 bases). This CDR3 comprises 14 residues. The V end lost 4 bases, the J end lost 3 bases, and 15 bases lay between the germline ends. The germline gives CDR1 SQVTM, CDR2 ANQGSEA.

This clonotype has ten or more counts. This chain connects TRBV11-3 to TRBJ2-2; D remains unclear. This CDR3 comprises 14 residues. Looked up from germline, CDR1 is SGHNT and CDR2 is YENEEA. The V end was cut by 3 bases, the J end by 4 bases, with 9 bases between. For the CDR3, the DNA is TGTGCCAGCAGCTTGGCGGCTATCACCGGGGAGCTGTTTTTT. Encoded protein: CASSLAAITGELFF. The full variable domain, completed using reference TRBV11-3 and TRBJ2-2, is EAGVVQSPRYKIIEKKQPVAFWCNPISGHNTLYWYLQNLGQGPELLIRYENEEAVDDSQLPKDRFSAERLKGVDSTLKIQPAELGDSAVYLCASSLAAITGELFFGEGSRLTVL.

At least ten counts were recorded for this clonotype. The chain uses TRBV20-1 and TRBJ1-5, with D possibly being TRBD1 (6 bases). The V gene's germline CDR1 is DFQATT and CDR2 SNEGSKA (reference sequence). The CDR3 consists of 14 residues. Trimming stripped 6 bases from V and 2 bases from J, with 14 bases between. As DNA, the CDR3 is TGCAGTGCCTCGGGGGCCAGGGGCAATCAGCCCCAGCATTTT. Translation: CSASGARGNQPQHF.

This clonotype has ten or more counts. V gene TRBV20-1 combines with J gene TRBJ2-1; 7 bases align to TRBD2. Germline CDR1 and CDR2: DFQATT and SNEGSKA (reference sequence). After removal of 6 bases from V and 4 bases from J, the junction contained 9 bases not matched to a gene. The CDR3 length is 14 residues. CDR3 in amino acids: CSAQTSRRYNEQFF. CDR3 DNA sequence: TGCAGTGCACAGACTAGCCGTAGGTACAATGAGCAGTTCTTC.

CDR3 sequence (DNA): TGCAGCGTTGAGGGACTAGCGGGGGGCAGGACAGATACGCAGTATTTT. Encoded protein: CSVEGLAGGRTDTQYF. V usage is TRBV29-1 and J usage is TRBJ2-3, with TRBD2 identical over 15 bases. The V gene's germline CDR1 is SQVTM and CDR2 ANQGSEA. The CDR3 consists of 16 residues. V trimming: 3 bases; J trimming: 3 bases; junction bases outside the gene matches: 4.

Only a few counts were recorded for this clonotype. The chain joins TRBV6-1 to TRBJ1-6; 8 nucleotides line up with TRBD1. The CDR3 runs to 16 residues. V lost 6 bases, J lost 4 bases, and 8 bases stayed unmatched. Germline lookup yields CDR1 MNHNS and CDR2 SASEGT. The CDR3 DNA follows: TGTGCCAGCAGCGATGGACAGGGCGGATATAATTCACCCCTCCACTTT. Encoded protein: CASSDGQGGYNSPLHF.

The rearrangement joins TRBV12-3 or TRBV12-4 to TRBJ1-1; D unresolved. Trimming took off 3 bases at V and 1 base at J, with 6 bases between the two ends. The CDR3 runs to 13 residues. CDR3 protein: CASSLDPNTEAFF. In DNA, the CDR3 is TGTGCCAGCAGTTTGGACCCGAACACTGAAGCTTTCTTT.

The rearrangement uses TRBV28 and TRBJ1-2, with unresolved D. CDR1 and CDR2 (germline): MDHEN, SYDVKM. The CDR3 extends over 11 amino acids. Trimming cost V 7 bases and J 5 bases, with 8 bases left between them. The CDR3 region is CASITTYGYTF. The CDR3 DNA reads TGTGCCAGCATAACGACATATGGCTACACCTTC.

The rearrangement uses TRBV20-1 and TRBJ2-7; 9 bases match TRBD1. Germline V gene sequence: CDR1 DFQATT, CDR2 SNEGSKA (reference sequence). The CDR3 totals 14 residues. The trim removed 4 bases at V and 2 bases at J, leaving 6 bases unmatched. CDR3 loop: CSATSGTGTYEQYF. The CDR3 nucleotides are TGCAGTGCTACCTCCGGGACAGGGACCTACGAGCAGTACTTC.

On this clonotype itself: Given a much more abundant clone one base away, this may be a read error. The chain carries TRBV20-1 and TRBJ2-3, with D unclear. The V gene lost 3 bases and the J gene lost 4 bases, with 5 bases spanning the gap. The CDR3 sequence is 11 residues long. Germline-derived CDR1 and CDR2 are DFQATT and SNEGSKA (reference sequence). The CDR3, as DNA: TGCAGTGCTAGCTTCTCAGATACGCAGTATTTT. The encoded protein is CSASFSDTQYF.

The table lists this clonotype with a few counts. The gene calls are TRBV20-1 and TRBJ1-1; D is unresolved. The germline V gene encodes CDR1 DFQATT and CDR2 SNEGSKA (reference sequence). The length of the CDR3 is 12 residues. CDR3 protein: CSYGPRNTEAFF. For the CDR3, the DNA is TGCAGCTACGGACCTCGGAACACTGAAGCTTTCTTT.

This clonotype has a count of ten or more. The CDR3 nucleotides read TGTGCCAGCAGGGGTCTAGCCAAAAACATTCAGTACTTC. Translation gives CASRGLAKNIQYF. The gene calls are TRBV11-2 and TRBJ2-4; D remains ambiguous. This CDR3 spans 13 amino acids. With 6 bases removed from V and 0 bases from J, the gap between germline ends came to 6 bases. The germline V gene encodes CDR1 SGHAT and CDR2 FQNNGV.

This clonotype showed up just a few times. The chain combines TRBV6-1 with TRBJ1-1; D is possibly TRBD1 (5 bases). Trimming cost V 6 bases and J 7 bases, with 15 bases left between them. CDR3 length: 13 residues. The V gene's germline CDR1 is MNHNS and CDR2 SASEGT. The DNA of the CDR3 is TGTGCCAGCAGCAGGGACGGTGAGATTGAAGCTTTCTTT. It yields the protein CASSRDGEIEAFF.

This clonotype was seen at least ten times. This chain uses TRBV20-1 with TRBJ2-3; 9 positions agree with TRBD2. V shed 3 bases and J 0 bases; nucleotides not matched to a gene: 4. Germline V gene lookup returns CDR1 DFQATT and CDR2 SNEGSKA (reference sequence). This CDR3 is built from 15 residues. The CDR3 loop reads CSASLAGPSTDTQYF. In DNA form, the CDR3 reads TGCAGTGCTAGCCTAGCGGGACCTAGCACAGATACGCAGTATTTT.

This sequence joins TRBV29-1 and TRBJ1-1, with D possibly being TRBD1 (6 bases). V lost 5 bases to trimming and J lost 7 bases, with 14 bases between them. The CDR3 runs 12 residues. Germline assignment: CDR1 SQVTM and CDR2 ANQGSEA. The CDR3, as DNA: TGCAGCGTTCAAACAGGGTGGGATGAAGCTTTCTTT. Protein: CSVQTGWDEAFF.

The chain couples TRBV20-1 to TRBJ2-7; TRBD2 might be the D (5 bases). Trimming left V 8 bases short and J 3 bases short, with 17 bases between. Germline CDR1 is DFQATT and CDR2 is SNEGSKA (reference sequence). The CDR3 has 13 residues. Here the CDR3 reads CSPAREGLYEQYF. CDR3 nucleotides: TGCAGTCCCGCCAGAGAAGGACTCTACGAGCAGTACTTC.

The CDR3 nucleotides are TGTGCCAGCAGCTTGGGGGTACCTAACACTGAAGCTTTCTTT. Amino acid sequence: CASSLGVPNTEAFF. The chain has TRBV7-2 and TRBJ1-1; perhaps TRBD1 as D (5 bases). The CDR3 is made up of 14 amino acids. V gave up 3 bases and J gave up 2 bases, with 10 bases separating them. CDR1 and CDR2 from the germline V gene are SGHTA and FQGNSA.

This clonotype was found many times. The chain uses TRBV5-1 and TRBJ2-4; 7 bases are shared with TRBD2. Germline V lookup: CDR1 SGHRS, CDR2 YFSETQ. CDR3 length: 16 amino acids. After removal of 0 bases from V and 6 bases from J, the junction contained 9 bases not matched to a gene. The DNA for the CDR3 is TGCGCCAGCAGCTTGGGACCGGGGGGTAGGGGAAACATTCAGTACTTC. Protein product: CASSLGPGGRGNIQYF.

The genes are TRBV6-4 and TRBJ2-7; 10 nucleotides agree with TRBD1. Germline V CDR1 and CDR2: MRHNA, SNTAGT. V lost 3 bases, J lost 5 bases, and 13 bases stayed unmatched. The CDR3 runs to 17 residues. CDR3 DNA: TGTGCCAGCAGTGATCCTACGTTGAATGGGACAGGGGACGAGCAGTACTTC. Protein sequence: CASSDPTLNGTGDEQYF.

A single count supports this clonotype. This sequence joins TRBV4-1 and TRBJ2-7, with 8 bases aligning to TRBD2. The length of the CDR3 is 16 residues. V lost 3 bases and J lost 3; bases outside the gene matches: 10. CDR1 MGHRA and CDR2 YSYEKL come from the germline V gene. CDR3 loop: CASSQRIAGTDYEQYF. As DNA, the CDR3 is TGCGCCAGCAGCCAGAGAATAGCGGGGACTGACTACGAGCAGTACTTC.

This chain connects TRBV12-3 or TRBV12-4 to TRBJ1-3; D unresolved. The V end lost 1 base, the J end lost 4 bases, and 8 bases lay between the germline ends. The CDR3 is 14 amino acids. In DNA, the CDR3 is TGTGCCAGCAGTTTAGTGCTGGCGGGAAACACCATATATTTT. It yields the protein CASSLVLAGNTIYF.

Note on this clonotype: At one of its ends the junction is not consistent with the germline gene, which may arise from a read error. This chain uses TRBV12-3 or TRBV12-4 with TRBJ2-1; 7 positions agree with TRBD1. The CDR3 loop spans 18 amino acids. The CDR3 region is CACSLDSTGYRGYNEQFF. In DNA form, the CDR3 reads TGTGCCTGCAGTTTAGACTCGACAGGGTACCGAGGATACAATGAGCAGTTCTTC.

This rearrangement joins TRBV6-1 to TRBJ2-1, with 8 bases lining up with TRBD1. The V and J ends lost 8 bases and 6 bases, in that order; junction bases with no gene match: 9. Germline CDR1 and CDR2: MNHNS and SASEGT. This CDR3 is built from 14 residues. CDR3 sequence reads: CASRRDRTGNEQFF. The CDR3 coding sequence is TGTGCCAGCCGCCGGGACAGGACAGGCAATGAGCAGTTCTTC.

The rearrangement uses TRBV5-4 and TRBJ2-1, with D tentatively TRBD1 (5 bases). This CDR3 has 12 amino acids. Germline assignment: CDR1 SGHNT and CDR2 YYREEE (reference sequence). With 0 bases removed from V and 15 bases from J, the gap between germline ends came to 13 bases. The DNA of the CDR3 is TGTGCCAGCAGCTTGGACAGCAGGGCGGCGTTCTTC. The encoded protein is CASSLDSRAAFF.

Concerning this clonotype itself: Germline is not matched at one junction end, which may reflect a read error. This sequence joins TRBV15 and TRBJ2-3, with TRBD1 identical over 9 bases. Germline lookup yields CDR1 LNHNV and CDR2 YYDKDF (reference sequence). The CDR3 is 18 amino acids. CDR3 bases: TGTGCCACCAGCAGAGATCTTAGGGGACAGGGAAGGACAGATACGCTGTATTTT. It specifies CATSRDLRGQGRTDTLYF. Supplemented by reference TRBV15 and TRBJ2-3, the full variable domain reads DAMVIQNPRYQVTQFGKPVTLSCSQTLNHNVMYWYQQKSSQAPKLLFHYYDKDFNNEADTPDNFQSRRPNTSFCFLDIRSPGLGDTAMYLCATSRDLRGQGRTDTLYFGPGTRLTVL.